This T cell receptor (beta chain) was observed in a study of regulatory T cells in long-lasting Graves disease. Building of the TCR beta libraries involved iRepertoire HTBI primers and Arm-PCR of CDR3 regions. In TCRdb, the multiplex PCR reads were re-called with MiXCR into one record per CDR3 protein. The sample records about 660,000 distinct CDR3 sequences, around 30% being singletons. Time point indicated: persistent/refractory GD, antithyroid drugs over 5 years with positive TRAb. The TCR library used RNA extracted from PBMCs. The sample holds a few counts of this clonotype. The CDR3 has 11 amino acids. Trimming shortened V by 4 bases and J by 5 bases, and 8 bases separated the two germline ends. Per the germline V gene, CDR1 is GTSNPN and CDR2 is SVGIG (reference sequence).

Here the sequenced sample was peripheral blood mononuclear cells (PBMCs), taken when the disease was refractory, from a patient treated with antithyroid drugs. The sequence derives from a female donor with Graves disease. The chain is built from TRBV30 and TRBJ1-2; no reliable D call. The CDR3, as DNA: TGTGCCTGGAATAGGATGTATGGCTACACCTTC. Protein: CAWNRMYGYTF.